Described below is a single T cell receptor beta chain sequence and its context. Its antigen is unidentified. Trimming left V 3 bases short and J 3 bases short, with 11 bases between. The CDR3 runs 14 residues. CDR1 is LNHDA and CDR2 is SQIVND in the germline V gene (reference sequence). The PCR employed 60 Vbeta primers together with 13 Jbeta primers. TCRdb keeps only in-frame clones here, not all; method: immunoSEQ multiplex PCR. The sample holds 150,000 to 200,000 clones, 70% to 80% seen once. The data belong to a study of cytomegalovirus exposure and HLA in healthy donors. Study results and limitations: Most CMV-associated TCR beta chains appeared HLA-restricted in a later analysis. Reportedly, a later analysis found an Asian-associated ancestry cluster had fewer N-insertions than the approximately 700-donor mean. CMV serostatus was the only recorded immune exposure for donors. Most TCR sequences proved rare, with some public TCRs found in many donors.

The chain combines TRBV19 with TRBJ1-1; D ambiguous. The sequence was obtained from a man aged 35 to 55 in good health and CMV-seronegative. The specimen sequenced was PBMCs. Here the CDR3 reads CASSMTIAYTEAFF. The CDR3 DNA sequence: TGTGCCAGTAGTATGACAATCGCCTACACTGAAGCTTTCTTT.